The 32 T cell receptor beta chains in this list originate from one sample, sequenced in a study of tumor and adjacent non-tumor tissue in lung cancer. The template was RNA from unsorted bulk tissue. This non-tumor lung sample came from over 3 cm beyond the tumor edge. The library came from three nested PCR rounds adapted from ARM-PCR protocols. TCRdb called the multiplex PCR reads again in MiXCR, with one record for every CDR3 protein. The sample has about 67,000 distinct CDR3 sequences, under 80% seen once. What was sequenced was distant non-tumor lung tissue. All receptors derive from a man in his sixties with non-small cell lung cancer.

In regard to this clonotype: Given a much more abundant clone one base away, this may be a read error. The V call is TRBV30, the J call TRBJ2-1; D uncertain. This CDR3 is built from 14 residues. Germline CDR1 is GTSNPN and CDR2 is SVGIG (reference sequence). The V gene lost 1 base and the J gene lost 9 bases, with 16 bases spanning the gap. The DNA of the CDR3 is TGTGCCTGGAGTGCCATCCCGCTGTGGGGTGAGCAGTTCTTC. Residues: CAWSAIPLWGEQFF.

The chain combines TRBV14 with TRBJ2-2, with D hard to call. Trimming took 0 bases from V and 8 from J, leaving 16 bases between them. CDR1 is SGHDN, CDR2 FVKESK, per germline. This CDR3 has 16 residues. The CDR3 sequence: CASSQDQDHFTGELFF. The CDR3 DNA reads as TGTGCCAGCAGCCAAGATCAGGATCATTTCACTGGGGAGCTGTTTTTT.

The chain combines TRBV20-1 with TRBJ2-7; a weak D match, TRBD2 (6 bases). The CDR3 is 16 residues long. Germline assignment: CDR1 DFQATT and CDR2 SNEGSKA (reference sequence). As DNA, the CDR3 is TGCACTGCCGTCCCCAGTGGGGTGACTAGAAGTTACGAGCAGTACTTC. Translating it yields CTAVPSGVTRSYEQYF.

The CDR3 sequence is CASGWDTEINTGELFF. Here the CDR3 DNA reads TGTGCCAGCGGTTGGGACACCGAAATTAACACCGGGGAGCTGTTTTTT. The genes are TRBV28 and TRBJ2-2, with D tentatively TRBD1 (6 bases). Per germline, CDR1 MDHEN and CDR2 SYDVKM. The CDR3 extends over 16 amino acids. Trimming removed 8 bases from V and 2 bases from J, with 18 bases in between.

The chain employs TRBV7-8 and TRBJ1-1, with 8 nucleotides matching TRBD1. Germline values: CDR1 SGHVS, CDR2 FQNEAQ. After removal of 5 bases from V and 7 bases from J, the junction contained 12 bases not matched to a gene. There are 15 residues in the CDR3. In DNA, the CDR3 is TGTGCCAGCAGCACTCGGACAGGGCGGGACATTGAAGCTTTCTTT. It translates to CASSTRTGRDIEAFF.

This clonotype was detected once. Germline is not matched at one junction end, which may reflect a read error. The V and J genes are TRBV7-9 and TRBJ2-5, with 10 bases matching TRBD2. Germline lookup yields CDR1 SEHNR and CDR2 FQNEAQ (reference sequence). This CDR3 region has 17 residues. CDR3 DNA: TGTGTCAGCAGCTTTTCGAGCGGGAGGGCCCTGGGGGGGACCCAGTACTTC. Amino acid sequence: CVSSFSSGRALGGTQYF.

Turning to this clonotype: This CDR3 is missing its conserved last phenylalanine or tryptophan, likely due to a read error. The DNA is omitted, as the CDR3 cannot be located on it reliably, and the CDR3 follows TCRdb's listing. The chain employs TRBV29-1 and TRBJ2-7; the table gives TRBD1 as D, unverified against the DNA. Germline CDR1 reads SQVTM; CDR2 reads ANQGSEA. The CDR3 sequence runs 15 residues, both termini included. CDR3 in amino acids: CSNDPDQGLGNEHYL.

This clonotype was seen ten or more times. V usage is TRBV28 and J usage is TRBJ2-2; D is ambiguous. V lost 7 bases and J lost 9, with 9 bases in between. There are 11 residues in the CDR3. CDR1 MDHEN and CDR2 SYDVKM come from the germline V gene. The CDR3 bases are TGTGCCAGCAATGAGGACCGGGAGCTGTTTTTT. Translated: CASNEDRELFF.

Regarding this clonotype: At one end, the junction sequence differs from germline, possibly due to a read error. The CDR3 is CASSKDTCRETQNF. The CDR3 region has the DNA TGTGCCAGCAGCAAAGACACGTGCCGAGAGACCCAGAACTTC. This sequence joins TRBV11-1 and TRBJ2-5; D not resolved. The germline gives CDR1 SGHAT, CDR2 FQDESV (reference sequence). The CDR3 runs to 14 residues. The whole variable domain, remainder taken from reference TRBV11-1 and TRBJ2-5, is EAEVAQSPRYKITEKSQAVAFWCDPISGHATLYWYRQILGQGPELLVQFQDESVVDDSQLPKDRFSAERLKGVDSTLKIQPAELGDSAMYLCASSKDTCRETQNFGPGTRLLVL.

Turning to this clonotype: The junction shows a germline mismatch at one end, possibly a read error. The chain combines TRBV6-5 with TRBJ2-7, with D hard to call. The germline CDR1 and CDR2 sequences are MNHEY and SVGAGI. The CDR3 has 14 amino acids. In DNA, the CDR3 is TGTGCCAGCAGTCGGGCCGCTTTATCCTACGAGGAGTACTTC. This codes for CASSRAALSYEEYF.

A note on this clonotype: At one end, the junction sequence differs from germline, possibly due to a read error. The gene calls are TRBV5-1 and TRBJ2-1; 8 bases agree with TRBD2. Germline V gives CDR1 SGHRS, CDR2 YFSETQ. The CDR3 totals 16 residues. CDR3 DNA sequence: TGCGCCAGCAGCTTGCTGGCGGGAGGAGGTGGCAATGAGCAGCTCTTC. Protein sequence: CASSLLAGGGGNEQLF.

Comment on this clonotype: Mismatch with germline at one junction end may stem from a read error. This sequence joins TRBV6-1 and TRBJ2-6; D is uncertain. This CDR3 has 14 residues. CDR1 is MNHNS, CDR2 SASEGT, per germline. The CDR3 here is CAGTDNSGSNVLTF. The CDR3 DNA follows: TGTGCCGGCACTGACAACTCTGGGTCCAACGTCCTGACTTTC.

Of note for this clonotype: At one end the junction does not follow the germline gene, possibly because of a read error. The chain carries TRBV6-1 and TRBJ2-3, with a possible D match to TRBD2 (6 bases). Germline CDR1 MNHNS, CDR2 SASEGT. The CDR3 has 14 residues. The CDR3 region is CANSYGGFPDTQYF. CDR3 sequence (DNA): TGTGCCAACAGTTACGGAGGGTTCCCAGATACGCAGTATTTT.

This clonotype showed up just once. Because the CDR3 is missing its conserved closing phenylalanine or tryptophan, this is likely a read error. The rearrangement links TRBV12-3 or TRBV12-4 to TRBJ2-3; maybe TRBD2 (6 bases). The CDR3 spans 14 residues. V was pared by 3 bases and J by 5 bases, with 12 bases between. Here the CDR3 DNA reads TGTGCCAGCAGTTTTCCCCGACTAGTAGATACGCAGTATTAT. Amino acid sequence: CASSFPRLVDTQYY.

Remarks on this clonotype: One junction end disagrees with the germline gene, perhaps due to a read error. V usage is TRBV7-3 and J usage is TRBJ1-5, with 10 nucleotides matching TRBD1. The germline gives CDR1 SGHTA, CDR2 FQGTGA. The CDR3 runs 14 residues. The CDR3 region has the DNA TGTGCCAGGAGCTCGACAGGGGGCAACCAGCCCCGGCATTTT. Amino acids: CARSSTGGNQPRHF.

As regards this clonotype: The junction and the germline gene differ at one end; a read error may be behind it. The V and J genes are TRBV5-1 and TRBJ1-2; D remains unclear. CDR1 is SGHRS and CDR2 is YFSETQ in the germline V gene. This CDR3 is built from 11 residues. The CDR3 here is CAISRREGYTF. The DNA of the CDR3 is TGCGCCATCAGCCGGAGGGAGGGCTACACCTTC.

With respect to this clonotype: One end of the junction varies from germline; a read error may be responsible. The CDR3 DNA follows: TGTGCCAGCAGACACGGACTAGCGTGGTACAATGAGCGGTTCTTC. Protein sequence: CASRHGLAWYNERFF. This sequence joins TRBV14 and TRBJ2-1; TRBD2 matches 9 bases. Germline V gene data show CDR1 as SGHDN and CDR2 as FVKESK. The CDR3 runs to 15 residues.

V usage is TRBV4-2 and J usage is TRBJ1-5; no firm D call. Trimming cost V 4 bases and J 2 bases, with 9 bases left between them. The CDR3 is 14 amino acids. CDR1 is LGHNA, CDR2 YNFKEQ, per germline. For the CDR3, the DNA is TGTGCCAGCAGCCCGTCCGGGCGCAATCAGCCCCAGCATTTT. Its protein product is CASSPSGRNQPQHF.

This clonotype was counted a few times. Compared with germline, one end of the junction differs, possibly owing to a read error. The CDR3 DNA reads TGCGCCAGCAGCGCCGGGACAGGGGCTTCCGTGCAGTGCTTC. Protein product: CASSAGTGASVQCF. The V gene is TRBV5-1, the J gene TRBJ2-7; 10 bases are shared with TRBD1. Germline loops: CDR1 SGHRS, CDR2 YFSETQ. This CDR3 comprises 14 residues.

Regarding this clonotype: Sequence at one end of the junction differs from germline and may be a read error. The CDR3 nucleotides are TGTGCAAGCAGCCAACAGGCGTCCTACGAGAAGTACTTC. It encodes CASSQQASYEKYF. The chain joins TRBV6-1 to TRBJ2-7; D might be TRBD1 (5 bases). The CDR3 is made up of 13 amino acids. Germline CDR1 reads MNHNS; CDR2 reads SASEGT.

As to this clonotype: The junction departs from germline at one end; a sequencing error may be responsible. V gene TRBV6-5 combines with J gene TRBJ1-5; D gene ambiguous. The CDR3 consists of 14 residues. The germline V gene has CDR1 MNHEY and CDR2 SVGAGI. The CDR3 sequence: CVSRPGLPLEPQHF. The CDR3 nucleotides are TGTGTCAGCAGGCCGGGCCTACCCTTGGAGCCCCAGCATTTT.

A remark on this clonotype: It is likely a read error, because the conserved phenylalanine at the end of the CDR3 is missing. The chain links TRBV19 to TRBJ1-1; 7 bases are shared with TRBD1. CDR1 and CDR2 from the germline V gene are LNHDA and SQIVND (reference sequence). The CDR3 has 11 amino acids. J lost 11 bases, V lost 7 bases, and 7 bases had no gene match. The CDR3 bases are TGTGCCAGTATGGACAGGATGGTTGCTTTCTAT. Translating gives CASMDRMVAFY.

This clonotype was observed a few times. One end of the junction is discordant with germline, which a read error may explain. This sequence joins TRBV27 and TRBJ1-1; D is ambiguous. Germline-derived CDR1 and CDR2 are MNHEY and SMNVEV (reference sequence). There are 13 residues in the CDR3. The CDR3 is CASSFGTVDEAFF. The CDR3 DNA reads TGTGCCAGCAGTTTTGGAACCGTGGATGAAGCTTTCTTC.

This clonotype was detected only a few times. The CDR3 here is CTSSLGLAGVYEQYF. The CDR3, as DNA: TGTACTAGCAGTTTAGGTCTAGCGGGAGTCTACGAGCAGTACTTC. J is TRBJ2-7 and V is TRBV28; the match to TRBD2 covers 10 bases. This CDR3 region has 15 residues. CDR1 and CDR2 from the germline V gene are MDHEN and SYDVKM.

This clonotype was seen a handful of times. A much larger clone differs by one base, so this may be a read error. The V call is TRBV5-8, the J call TRBJ1-5; tentatively, D is TRBD1 (6 bases). The end of the DNA fits TRBJ2-3 better, so the J call may be wrong. The CDR3 contains 13 residues. Germline assignment: CDR1 SGHTS and CDR2 YDEGEE. CDR3 in DNA: TGTGCCAGCAGCTTGGGGGACAATCAGCCCCAGTATTTT. Translated: CASSLGDNQPQYF.

As for this clonotype: A much larger clone is a single base away; this may be a read error. V is TRBV30 and J is TRBJ1-4; 7 bases are a match to TRBD1. CDR3 length: 14 residues. The germline CDR1 and CDR2 sequences are GTSNPN and SVGIG (reference sequence). In DNA, the CDR3 is TGTGCCTGGAGACCTACTACAGGGGCGGAAAAACAGTTTTTT. It translates to CAWRPTTGAEKQFF. Full variable domain (outside the CDR3, taken from reference TRBV30 and TRBJ1-4): SQTIHQWPATLVQPVGSPLSLECTVEGTSNPNLYWYRQAAGRGLQLLFYSVGIGQISSEVPQNLSASRPQDRQFILSSKKLLLSDSGFYLCAWRPTTGAEKQFFGSGTQLSVL.

Of note for this clonotype: This could be a read error, since a much larger clone is one nucleotide away. The chain employs TRBV7-9 and TRBJ2-7, with 11 positions matching TRBD2. This CDR3 has 15 residues. Germline assignment: CDR1 SEHNR and CDR2 FQNEAQ (reference sequence). The CDR3 region is CVSSQLAGGGYEQYF. DNA for the CDR3: TGTGTCAGCAGTCAATTAGCGGGAGGGGGCTACGAGCAGTACTTC.

Regarding this clonotype: One base away lies a much larger clone, so this may be a sequencing read error. DNA for the CDR3: TGTGCCAGAAGCTTATCTGAGAACACTGAAGCTTTCTTT. It yields the protein CARSLSENTEAFF. The chain uses TRBV7-9 and TRBJ1-1; D remains unclear. The CDR3 covers 13 residues. The V gene's germline CDR1 is SEHNR and CDR2 FQNEAQ (reference sequence).

A remark on this clonotype: A junction boundary mismatches the germline segment, possibly from a read error. The rearrangement links TRBV6-2 or TRBV6-3 to TRBJ2-7; perhaps TRBD2 as D (6 bases). Germline CDR1 is MNHEY and CDR2 is SVGEGT. The CDR3 has 18 residues. The CDR3 reads CAISYIRGLRESSYEQYF. The CDR3 coding sequence is TGTGCCATCAGTTACATACGGGGTTTACGGGAGAGTTCCTACGAGCAGTATTTC.

A remark on this clonotype: Mismatch with germline at one junction end may stem from a read error. V is TRBV29-1 and J is TRBJ2-3, with a tentative D call TRBD1 (5 bases). CDR1 is SQVTM, CDR2 ANQGSEA, per germline. The CDR3 extends over 14 amino acids. In DNA, the CDR3 is TGCAGCGTTGAAGTTGGGGTGACGACAGATACACAGTATTTT. Translation: CSVEVGVTTDTQYF.

Regarding this clonotype: No DNA is shown, since the ends of the CDR3 on it are uncertain; the CDR3 is the one TCRdb lists. This CDR3 is CACSVVARGAYGYTF. This chain joins TRBV6-1 and TRBJ1-2; TRBD1 is the table's D call, not checked against the DNA. Per germline, CDR1 MNHNS and CDR2 SASEGT. The CDR3 is 15 residues long, ends included.

This clonotype was observed once. Compared with germline, one end of the junction differs, possibly owing to a read error. The rearrangement links TRBV10-3 to TRBJ2-6, with 11 bases lining up with TRBD2. The CDR3 runs to 20 residues. The V gene's germline CDR1 is ENHRY and CDR2 SYGVKD. The CDR3, as DNA: TGTGCCATCAGTGAACTTGGGATTAGCGGGAGGGACTCTGGGGCCAACGCCCTGACTTTC. This translates into CAISELGISGRDSGANALTF.